This T cell receptor beta chain is from a study of T-cell reconstitution after alpha-beta-depleted transplantation in children (dated by TCRdb to 2016 to 2017). Describing the broader study: T-cell immune reconstitution after TCRalphabeta/CD19-depleted allogeneic hematopoietic cell transplantation in children was quantitatively tracked in the study by means of TCR repertoire profiling. Paper-wide results and their limitations: In some patients, the high TCRbeta diversity seen at day 60 was put down to recipient T cells and intrathymic progenitors that had survived conditioning. The frequencies of hyperexpanded clones fell over the following months, and after one year, T-cell counts and TCRbeta diversity were mostly attributed to newly produced T cells. The apparently early recovery of alphabetaT-cell counts about two months after transplant reportedly depended on only several hundred rapidly expanded clones that came from non-depleted graft cells.

CDR1 is given as WNHNN and CDR2 as SYGVQD, both from the germline V gene (reference sequence). The V and J ends are trimmed by 2 bases and 3 bases, leaving 5 bases between them. The CDR3, cysteine through phenylalanine, is 12 amino acids long. The retained sequence is limited to the CDR3, 36 bases, with the frame set at the first base. The library came from PCR. Data came from an Illumina HiSeq 2500. Molecular barcoding was employed in the preparation of TCR libraries, with unique molecular identifiers being used to normalize TCRbeta repertoire quantification. TCRdb reprocessing: public reads trimmed at Q25 with fastp, clones called with MiXCR, in-frame beta chains kept. CDR3 protein sequences are deduplicated, and each keeps its most common genes and DNA. In this sample the table shows about 230,000 distinct CDR3 sequences, approximately 11% of which occur a single time. The top ten clonotypes cover 25% to 30% of the sample.

In the paper's terms, the treatment or condition label means: allogeneic hematopoietic cell transplantation with graft depleted of TCRalphabeta T cells and CD19 B cells. The transplant recipients were children given TCRalphabeta/CD19-depleted allogeneic hematopoietic cell grafts. This clonotype has a count of ten or more. Its antigen target is currently unknown. It has no much larger one-base neighbor in the sample; base qualities were not kept. The sequence joins TRBV10-1 to TRBJ2-7; no D gene is confidently identified. The sequences come from PBMCs, collected before TCRalphabeta/CD19-depleted stem cell transplant. This TCR was sampled from a child younger than two with acute myeloid leukemia, due to receive a stem cell transplant. The nucleotide sequence reads TGCGCCAGCAGTGAGAACTTCTACGAGCAGTACTTC. It specifies CASSENFYEQYF.